The 14 T cell receptor beta chains presented below share a single source sample, sequenced in a study of monozygotic twins with inflammatory bowel disease. TCRdb reanalyzed the 5' RACE reads, giving one entry per CDR3 protein sequence and no DNA. The sample holds tens of thousands of distinct CDR3 sequences. The specimen was blood. These receptors came from a human donor with ulcerative colitis or Crohn's disease, or a healthy co-twin of an affected twin (not recorded which).

The chain's CDR3 is CASGLDGTERPKNIQYF. This chain joins TRBV12-5 and TRBJ2-4; the D gene TCRdb calls, TRBD1, cannot be checked with no DNA. The CDR3 is 17 residues long. CDR1 is LGHNT and CDR2 is FRNRAP in the germline V gene.

CDR3 sequence: CSVARQDRGRHEHYF. The V call is TRBV29-1, the J call TRBJ2-7; the TCRdb call, TRBD1, lacks DNA for checking. Germline CDR1 reads SQVTM; CDR2 reads ANQGSEA. CDR3 length: 15 amino acids.

This chain connects TRBV19 to TRBJ2-7. CDR1 and CDR2 from the germline V gene are LNHDA and SQIVND (reference sequence). This CDR3 is 11 amino acids long. The chain's CDR3 is CASSADYEQYF. The full variable domain, with the rest looked up from reference TRBV19 and TRBJ2-7, is DGGITQSPKYLFRKEGQNVTLSCEQNLNHDAMYWYRQDPGQGLRLIYYSQIVNDFQKGDIAEGYSVSREKKESFPLTVTSAQKNPTAFYLCASSADYEQYFGPGTRLTVT.

The CDR3 reads CASSPTGNSEKLFF. J is TRBJ1-4 and V is TRBV5-1; lacking DNA, the TRBD1 call made by TCRdb goes unchecked. The CDR3 has 14 residues. Looked up from germline, CDR1 is SGHRS and CDR2 is YFSETQ.

The rearrangement joins TRBV5-1 to TRBJ2-5; TCRdb proposes TRBD1, but this gene call is untestable without DNA. This CDR3 has 17 amino acids. The germline gives CDR1 SGHRS, CDR2 YFSETQ. This chain's CDR3 is CASSTQPGQGLQETQYF.

The CDR3 region is CAISESVTRNTGELFF. The rearrangement links TRBV10-3 to TRBJ2-2. From germline, CDR1 is ENHRY and CDR2 SYGVKD. The CDR3 covers 16 residues.

The CDR3 is CASSLSGSGTDQETQYF. V gene TRBV7-9 combines with J gene TRBJ2-5; the D call from TCRdb, TRBD1, cannot be confirmed without DNA. Germline lookup yields CDR1 SEHNR and CDR2 FQNEAQ (reference sequence). CDR3 length: 17 residues.

The chain recombines TRBV5-1 with TRBJ1-4; TCRdb's assignment of TRBD1 cannot be checked, as there is no DNA. The CDR3 spans 15 residues. Per the germline V gene, CDR1 is SGHRS and CDR2 is YFSETQ. The chain's CDR3 is CASSWAGTGDEKLFF.

The chain recombines TRBV20-1 with TRBJ1-1; the D call from TCRdb, TRBD1, cannot be confirmed without DNA. Germline CDR1 and CDR2: DFQATT and SNEGSKA (reference sequence). This CDR3 is 11 amino acids long. The CDR3 reads CRATRGPEAFF.

V is TRBV7-8 and J is TRBJ2-5; TCRdb's assignment of TRBD1 cannot be checked, as there is no DNA. Per germline, CDR1 SGHVS and CDR2 FQNEAQ. This CDR3 has 13 amino acids. CDR3 sequence: CASSPLRGETQYF.

The V and J genes are TRBV5-1 and TRBJ2-2. This CDR3 comprises 14 residues. Looked up from germline, CDR1 is SGHRS and CDR2 is YFSETQ. The CDR3 here is CASSLVALSGELFF.

The rearrangement links TRBV12-3 or TRBV12-4 to TRBJ1-1; with no DNA, the TCRdb D assignment of TRBD1 cannot be verified. This CDR3 is 13 amino acids long. The CDR3: CASTQEGKAEAFF.

The chain joins TRBV11-2 to TRBJ1-2. Germline loops: CDR1 SGHAT, CDR2 FQNNGV. The CDR3 runs to 17 residues. This CDR3 reads CASSLARTGTRFYGYTF.

This chain joins TRBV5-1 and TRBJ2-5; as DNA is missing, the TRBD2 call by TCRdb cannot be tested. CDR1 is SGHRS, CDR2 YFSETQ, per germline. This CDR3 is built from 14 residues. The CDR3 loop reads CASSPGDQRETQYF. The complete variable domain, with remaining parts taken from reference TRBV5-1 and TRBJ2-5, reads KAGVTQTPRYLIKTRGQQVTLSCSPISGHRSVSWYQQTPGQGLQFLFEYFSETQRNKGNFPGRFSGRQFSNSRSEMNVSTLELGDSALYLCASSPGDQRETQYFGPGTRLLVL.